This TCR beta chain was sequenced for a study of CD8 T cells in ankylosing spondylitis (dated by TCRdb to about 2017). For the study in its entirety: To find TCR variants linked to disease, the study profiled T cell receptor beta repertoires in ankylosing spondylitis patients and healthy donors. The full study cohort comprised some 27 ankylosing spondylitis patients and over 95 healthy donors. Samples of peripheral blood were taken, and for ankylosing spondylitis patients, synovial fluid was collected as well.

Regarding this clonotype: The antigen it binds to is not known. Within one base of it there is no much larger clone, and no base qualities were kept.

TCRdb lists the instrument as Illumina HiSeq 2500. TCR beta libraries were prepared by quantitative 5'-RACE with molecular barcodes. The study's processing was this. Disease-linked TCR variants were identified with a new computational method built on a probabilistic model of VDJ rearrangement. TCRdb reprocessed the public reads (quality trimming at Q25 with fastp, clone calling with MiXCR) and kept in-frame beta chains. Identical CDR3 proteins give one entry, which carries the most common genes and DNA. None of the V and J calls come from the authors' own analysis; TCRdb made them. The sample contains 200,000 or so distinct CDR3 sequences, 13% of them found a single time. 11% of the sample belongs to the ten largest clones. A distance of 9 bases separates the germline ends of V and J, which lose 1 base and 7 bases respectively. Via the germline V gene, CDR1 is SGHRS and CDR2 YFSETQ. The CDR3 sequence holds 13 residues, the cysteine and phenylalanine included. Just the 39-base CDR3 DNA is kept, in frame starting at base 1.

Paper-wide results and their limitations: Some of the motif variants had been reported before in the synovial fluid and blood of reactive arthritis patients, a finding that suggests common disease-initiation mechanisms. A TCR beta motif of eight highly homologous amino acid variants appeared characteristic of blood from ankylosing spondylitis patients. The disease-linked clones were reported to be significantly enriched in matched synovial fluid samples from ankylosing spondylitis patients. The disease-linked clones had a CD8+ phenotype and were found at relatively low frequencies in peripheral blood.

The V and J genes are TRBV5-1 and TRBJ2-1; no D gene call is confident. What was sequenced was blood, either unsorted or a sorted T cell fraction (not recorded which). The origin of this receptor is a female donor with ankylosing spondylitis or in good health (not recorded which). The CDR3 here reads CASSLSLTNEQFF. The nucleotide sequence is given as TGCGCCAGCAGCTTGTCTCTTACGAATGAGCAGTTCTTC. The CDR3, completed at both ends by the reference TRBV5-1 and TRBJ2-1 genes, gives the full variable domain KAGVTQTPRYLIKTRGQQVTLSCSPISGHRSVSWYQQTPGQGLQFLFEYFSETQRNKGNFPGRFSGRQFSNSRSEMNVSTLELGDSALYLCASSLSLTNEQFFGPGTRLTVL.